These T cell receptor beta chains were read from a single sample in a study of PD-L1 blockade in urothelial cancer. Sequencing was performed with immunoSEQ multiplex PCR; in TCRdb, only in-frame clones are kept and a portion is missing. The sample holds 70,000 or so clones; 80% to 90% are singletons and the top ten take 4.7%. The material was PBMCs, obtained around atezolizumab (anti-PD-L1) treatment. The origin of the receptors is a man aged 70 or older with urothelial cancer. The CDR3 runs from the conserved cysteine through the conserved F or W. The D gene is left open where the match is weak. Some rows mark clone size as missing; the rest say once, few, many or name a class of expanded clone.

TGTGCCAGTAGTCTGTCGATTAGCTCCTACAATGAGCAGTTCTTC | CASSLSISSYNEQFF | . | TRBJ2-1 | . | TRBV19
TGTGCCAGCGGACTTGGAAACACCATATATTTT | CASGLGNTIYF | . | TRBJ1-3 | . | TRBV6-1
TGTGCCAGCAGGATAGGGGTTGCCTACGAGCAGTACTTC | CASRIGVAYEQYF | . | TRBJ2-7 | . | TRBV5-5
TGTGCCAGCAGCTTACTTGGACAGTCGGCAACTAATGAAAAACTGTTTTTT | CASSLLGQSATNEKLFF | . | TRBJ1-4 | . | TRBV7-8
TGTGCCAGTAGTATGCGAGGGGCAAGGACTAGTAGCTACACAGATACGCAGTATTTT | CASSMRGARTSSYTDTQYF | . | TRBJ2-3 | TRBD2 | TRBV19
TGTGCCAGCAGCTTAGATCTGAGACAGGGGGCCTACGAGCAGTACTTC | CASSLDLRQGAYEQYF | . | TRBJ2-7 | TRBD1 | TRBV11-2
TGTGCCAGCAGCTACGGCTCCGTGGAGCTCCACGAGCAGTACTTC | CASSYGSVELHEQYF | once | TRBJ2-7 | . | TRBV9
TGTGCCAGCAGCGACCGACAGGTGGGCAGTATAGGCTACACCTTC | CASSDRQVGSIGYTF | . | TRBJ1-2 | . | TRBV11-2
TGTGCCAGCAGCCAAGATTCATCAGCGGGAGGGTATTTTGAGCAGTTCTTC | CASSQDSSAGGYFEQFF | . | TRBJ2-1 | TRBD2 | TRBV4-2
TGCGCCAGCCGACCCTCAAGGGGTGAAAACATTCAGTACTTC | CASRPSRGENIQYF | . | TRBJ2-4 | . | TRBV4-1